What follows are 5 T cell receptor beta chains derived from one specimen sequenced in a study of cytomegalovirus exposure and HLA in healthy donors (dated by TCRdb to about 2017). The library was prepared using the immunoSEQ multiplex PCR assay. For the multiplex PCR, a mixture combining 60 forward primers for TCR Vbeta segments and 13 reverse primers for TCR Jbeta segments was used. This is the immuneACCESS table as TCRdb keeps it, with only in-frame sequences that have V and J called. A part of the clones is gone; compared with another copy, unresolved V genes explain less than half, and the rest is unexplained. In all, the sample holds some 130,000 clones, and approximately 85% of those were seen once. The top ten clonotypes cover 11% of the sample. The material sequenced was PBMCs. These receptors were collected from a male donor in good health and CMV-seropositive.

CDR3 bases: TGTGCCAGCAGCCTCCTGGGCACAGGCCCCTACGAGCAGTACTTC. Translating it yields CASSLLGTGPYEQYF. V and J are TRBV27 and TRBJ2-7; a weak D match, TRBD1 (5 bases). There are 15 residues in the CDR3. V lost 6 bases and J lost 2, with 17 bases in between. CDR1 and CDR2 (germline): MNHEY, SMNVEV (reference sequence).

V is TRBV28 and J is TRBJ2-3, with 8 bases aligning to TRBD2. Germline V gene lookup returns CDR1 MDHEN and CDR2 SYDVKM. Trimming cost V 3 bases and J 2 bases; bases outside gene matches: 4. The CDR3 length is 15 residues. CDR3 DNA: TGTGCCAGCAGTTTCCGGGAGGGGACCACAGATACGCAGTATTTT. Its protein is CASSFREGTTDTQYF.

This clone was seen a few times. The chain combines TRBV28 with TRBJ2-7; 8 bases align to TRBD2. Germline V gene data show CDR1 as MDHEN and CDR2 as SYDVKM. Trimming cost V 1 base and J 2 bases; bases outside gene matches: 10. The CDR3 is 17 amino acids. CDR3 residues: CASSLLPTSGGTYEQYF. Written as DNA, the CDR3 is TGTGCCAGCAGTTTATTACCTACTAGCGGAGGAACCTACGAGCAGTACTTC.

The rearrangement links TRBV5-6 to TRBJ2-1, with TRBD2 matching 10 bases. The length of the CDR3 is 16 residues. With 4 bases clipped from V and 7 bases from J, the junction kept 11 bases outside the gene matches. Germline lookup yields CDR1 SGHDT and CDR2 YYEEEE. CDR3 loop: CASSRRLAGMENEQFF. The CDR3 nucleotides are TGTGCCAGCAGCAGGAGACTAGCGGGCATGGAGAATGAGCAGTTCTTC.

The chain uses TRBV14 and TRBJ1-2; D gene uncertain. V shed 3 bases and J shed 5 bases, with 10 bases lying between them. The CDR3 is 13 residues long. In germline, CDR1 is SGHDN, CDR2 FVKESK. The CDR3 spells CASSHGSLYGYTF. For the CDR3, the DNA is TGTGCCAGCAGCCATGGCTCCCTTTATGGCTACACCTTC.